These 26 T cell receptor beta chains were sequenced from one sample in a study of T-cell memory formation after mild COVID-19. TCRdb reanalysed the 5' RACE reads using MiXCR and keeps one entry per CDR3 protein. This sample has a few hundred thousand distinct CDR3 sequences, with 15% to 20% found just once. Sequencing was carried out using PBMCs or a T cell subset sorted from them (not recorded which). The receptors were sampled from a man younger than 35 who had mild COVID-19 (a few samples of this study predate the infection). Cell type and time point are not known.

The chain has TRBV12-3 or TRBV12-4 and TRBJ1-2; a possible D gene is TRBD1 (6 bases). CDR3 size: 16 residues. V dropped 6 bases and J dropped 8 bases, with 25 bases sitting between them. DNA of the CDR3: TGTGCCAGCAGCCCTGTCAACTGGGGGCGATGGCCCGGCTACACCTTC. Translated: CASSPVNWGRWPGYTF.

CDR3: CASRQGTSTDTQYF. CDR3 sequence (DNA): TGCGCCAGCAGACAGGGGACTAGCACAGATACGCAGTATTTT. V usage is TRBV5-1 and J usage is TRBJ2-3; D may be TRBD1 (7 bases). This CDR3 is 14 amino acids long. The V end was cut by 5 bases, the J end by 0 bases, with 10 bases between. Germline V gene lookup returns CDR1 SGHRS and CDR2 YFSETQ.

This chain connects TRBV4-1 to TRBJ1-2; D remains unclear. The germline V and J ends were trimmed by 4 bases and 4 bases, with 16 bases remaining between them. Per germline, CDR1 MGHRA and CDR2 YSYEKL. The CDR3 consists of 15 residues. The CDR3 region is CASSRTPTGVYGYTF. In nucleotides, the CDR3 is TGCGCCAGCAGCCGAACCCCTACGGGTGTCTATGGCTACACCTTC.

Many counts were recorded for this clonotype. The J gene is TRBJ2-7, the V gene TRBV7-9, with no clear D. The V end was cut by 1 base, the J end by 5 bases, with 9 bases between. The CDR3 sequence is 13 residues long. Germline CDR1 and CDR2: SEHNR and FQNEAQ (reference sequence). CDR3 in amino acids: CASSLGTTHEQYV. Here the CDR3 DNA reads TGTGCCAGCAGCTTAGGCACGACTCACGAGCAGTACGTC.

The chain has TRBV4-1 and TRBJ1-2; 7 bases align to TRBD1. This CDR3 comprises 14 residues. Unmatched junction bases numbered 7, after V lost 3 bases and J lost 6 bases. Germline V CDR1 and CDR2: MGHRA, YSYEKL. CDR3 residues: CASSQPGRGHGYTF. CDR3 nucleotides: TGCGCCAGCAGCCAGCCCGGGAGGGGGCATGGCTACACCTTC.

This clonotype was detected only a few times. V gene TRBV28 combines with J gene TRBJ1-5, with D tentatively TRBD1 (6 bases). The germline V gene encodes CDR1 MDHEN and CDR2 SYDVKM. Trimming shortened V by 7 bases and J by 9 bases, and 25 bases separated the two germline ends. CDR3 length equals 16 residues. The CDR3 coding sequence is TGTGCCAGCACCGCCCCGGACAGCCCTCTCCTGTGGCCCCAGCATTTT. It yields the protein CASTAPDSPLLWPQHF.

This rearrangement joins TRBV4-1 to TRBJ2-5, with D possibly matching TRBD2 (6 bases). This CDR3 region has 16 residues. Germline CDR1 is MGHRA and CDR2 is YSYEKL. V lost 1 base and J lost 4, with 16 bases in between. Written as DNA, the CDR3 is TGCGCCAGCAGCCAAGCGGCGGGGCTCGAGGGAGAGACCCAGTACTTC. Protein product: CASSQAAGLEGETQYF.

The gene calls are TRBV5-6 and TRBJ2-2; 12 bases map to TRBD2. The length of the CDR3 is 18 residues. CDR1 is SGHDT and CDR2 is YYEEEE in the germline V gene. J gave up 3 bases and V 0 bases, and 6 bases lay outside the gene matches. Here the CDR3 reads CASSLASSGGAYTGELFF. The CDR3 bases are TGTGCCAGCAGCTTGGCTTCTAGCGGGGGGGCGTACACCGGGGAGCTGTTTTTT.

This chain connects TRBV5-4 to TRBJ1-1, with TRBD1 as a possible D gene (6 bases). The germline CDR1 and CDR2 sequences are SGHNT and YYREEE (reference sequence). Deletions cut 8 bases from V and 2 bases from J, with 16 bases between. The CDR3 is 14 amino acids. CDR3 bases: TGTGCCAGTCAGGACAGACTAAAAAACACTGAAGCTTTCTTT. Its protein product is CASQDRLKNTEAFF.

This clonotype was observed a few times. V gene TRBV7-6 combines with J gene TRBJ2-2, with a weak D call TRBD1 (6 bases). The germline gives CDR1 SGHVS, CDR2 FNYEAQ. There are 17 residues in the CDR3. The V and J ends lost 5 bases and 2 bases respectively, with 18 bases between them. CDR3 coding DNA: TGTGCCAGCAGCCCCGTCCCCCGCAGGGGTAACACCGGGGAGCTGTTTTTT. Amino acid sequence: CASSPVPRRGNTGELFF.

CDR3: CASSLTGHDSPLHF. CDR3 nucleotides: TGTGCCAGCAGCTTGACTGGGCATGATTCACCCCTCCACTTT. V gene TRBV5-6 combines with J gene TRBJ1-6; D call uncertain. The CDR3 loop spans 14 amino acids. V shed 1 base and J shed 8 bases, with 10 bases lying between them. Germline CDR1 reads SGHDT; CDR2 reads YYEEEE.

Only a few counts were recorded for this clonotype. The CDR3 reads CASRPDRASGRAFF. CDR3 bases: TGTGCCAGCAGACCCGACAGGGCCTCAGGAAGAGCTTTCTTT. The chain recombines TRBV12-3 or TRBV12-4 with TRBJ1-1; 7 bases match TRBD1. The J segment lost 10 bases and the V segment lost 6 bases, leaving 14 bases of the junction unmatched. The CDR3 loop spans 14 amino acids.

V is TRBV7-2 and J is TRBJ2-5, with TRBD1 identical over 11 bases. The CDR3 extends over 14 amino acids. With 5 bases clipped from V and 5 bases from J, the junction kept 4 bases outside the gene matches. Per the germline V gene, CDR1 is SGHTA and CDR2 is FQGNSA. This chain's CDR3 is CASSMDRGRETQYF. Written as DNA, the CDR3 is TGTGCCAGCAGCATGGACAGGGGGCGGGAGACCCAGTACTTC.

In its sample, this clonotype was seen a few times. The chain links TRBV12-3 or TRBV12-4 to TRBJ2-5; 11 bases align to TRBD1. CDR3 size: 14 residues. The ends lost 7 bases at V and 4 bases at J; junction bases unmatched: 5. The CDR3 nucleotides read TGTGCCAGCACCGCGGACAGGGGGCGAGAGACCCAGTACTTC. It specifies CASTADRGRETQYF.

This clonotype was recorded a few times. The chain links TRBV5-6 to TRBJ1-2, with 8 nucleotides matching TRBD1. This CDR3 is built from 14 residues. The germline CDR1 and CDR2 sequences are SGHDT and YYEEEE. J lost 8 bases, V lost 3 bases, and 9 bases had no gene match. The CDR3 DNA reads as TGTGCCAGCAGCTACGGACAGGGAAGATTGGGCTACACCTTC. Its protein product is CASSYGQGRLGYTF.

This clonotype was detected only a few times. V and J are TRBV7-2 and TRBJ1-2; D uncertain. Germline CDR1 reads SGHTA; CDR2 reads FQGNSA. V shed 5 bases and J shed 4 bases, with 11 bases lying between them. The CDR3 extends over 13 amino acids. In DNA, the CDR3 is TGTGCCAGCAGCGAGTACCTCACCTATGGCTACACCTTC. It translates to CASSEYLTYGYTF.

This clonotype has a count of ten or more. V is TRBV12-3 or TRBV12-4 and J is TRBJ2-7, with 7 positions matching TRBD2. V lost 3 bases, J lost 1 base, and 3 bases stayed unmatched. The CDR3 covers 14 residues. CDR3 loop: CASSFTSASYEQYF. For the CDR3, the DNA is TGTGCCAGCAGTTTTACTAGCGCATCCTACGAGCAGTACTTC.

V is TRBV7-9 and J is TRBJ2-5; tentatively, D is TRBD1 (6 bases). This CDR3 has 14 amino acids. The germline gives CDR1 SEHNR, CDR2 FQNEAQ (reference sequence). Trimming removed 1 base at V and 3 bases at J, with 9 bases between. The DNA for the CDR3 is TGTGCCAGCAGCTTAGTTTCAGGGGAAGAGACCCAGTACTTC. Translating gives CASSLVSGEETQYF.

V is TRBV6-2 or TRBV6-3 and J is TRBJ2-3, with D unclear. This CDR3 has 12 residues. Germline lookup yields CDR1 MNHEY and CDR2 SVGEGT. V lost 2 bases to trimming and J lost 5 bases, with 5 bases between them. This chain's CDR3 is CASSYVRDTQYF. For the CDR3, the DNA is TGTGCCAGCAGTTACGTGAGAGATACGCAGTATTTT.

This clonotype was detected a few times. CDR3 coding DNA: TGTGCCAGCAGATCGTTCAGGGCCTCTGAAGCTTTCTTT. It codes for CASRSFRASEAFF. This chain joins TRBV11-2 and TRBJ1-1; perhaps TRBD1 as D (5 bases). Trimming cost V 6 bases and J 6 bases, with 14 bases left between them. The CDR3 has 13 residues. In germline, CDR1 is SGHAT, CDR2 FQNNGV.

This clonotype was seen at least ten times. The chain has TRBV6-1 and TRBJ2-5; the D gene is possibly TRBD2 (6 bases). Germline lookup yields CDR1 MNHNS and CDR2 SASEGT. Trimming took 0 bases from V and 5 from J, leaving 13 bases between them. The CDR3 spans 15 residues. CDR3 region: CASSEADGEVETQYF. The CDR3 coding sequence is TGTGCCAGCAGTGAAGCGGATGGGGAGGTGGAGACCCAGTACTTC.

The J gene is TRBJ1-1, the V gene TRBV4-1; 8 nucleotides match TRBD1. The CDR3 consists of 13 residues. Germline assignment: CDR1 MGHRA and CDR2 YSYEKL. V lost 5 bases and J lost 10; bases outside the gene matches: 9. CDR3: CASSSSPGQGAFF. The DNA for the CDR3 is TGCGCCAGCAGCTCGTCGCCAGGACAGGGAGCTTTCTTT.

The V gene is TRBV20-1, the J gene TRBJ2-7; TRBD1 agrees at 9 bases. J was trimmed by 6 bases and V by 4 bases; bases with no gene match: 4. The CDR3 length is 12 residues. CDR1 is DFQATT, CDR2 SNEGSKA, per germline (reference sequence). Here the CDR3 reads CSATRDRAEQYF. CDR3 sequence (DNA): TGCAGTGCTACCCGGGACAGGGCCGAGCAGTACTTC.

The sample holds a few counts of this clonotype. CDR3 loop: CASSLRDVRGGETQYF. The CDR3 nucleotides read TGTGCCAGCAGCTTAAGGGATGTCCGAGGGGGAGAGACCCAGTACTTC. The J gene is TRBJ2-5, the V gene TRBV11-2; possibly TRBD1 for D (6 bases). The germline V gene has CDR1 SGHAT and CDR2 FQNNGV. Deletions cut 2 bases from V and 4 bases from J, with 17 bases between. This CDR3 has 16 amino acids.

This chain uses TRBV19 with TRBJ2-1; weak D call: TRBD1 (6 bases). Per the germline V gene, CDR1 is LNHDA and CDR2 is SQIVND (reference sequence). V was trimmed by 3 bases and J by 8 bases, leaving 17 bases between them. This CDR3 comprises 15 residues. The CDR3 DNA reads TGTGCCAGTAGTATCTGGTCCAGGGGTGACTATGAGCAGTTCTTC. It encodes CASSIWSRGDYEQFF.

Ten or more counts support this clonotype. V is TRBV7-2 and J is TRBJ2-6, with D perhaps given as TRBD1 or TRBD2 (5 bases each). Trimming took off 1 base at V and 2 bases at J, with 6 bases between the two ends. CDR1 and CDR2 (germline): SGHTA, FQGNSA. The CDR3 runs 15 residues. CDR3 in amino acids: CASSLGGAGANVLTF. CDR3 sequence (DNA): TGTGCCAGCAGCTTAGGAGGGGCTGGGGCCAACGTCCTGACTTTC.